The sequence of this TCR beta chain was determined in a study of CD8+CD57+ T cells in acquired aplastic anemia. Overall study context: DNA recovered from sorted CD4+ and CD8+ cells had a mean of approximately 3 ug.

All patients picked for sequencing had shown, by flow cytometry, an expansion of CD8+CD57+ cells. Patients, without exception, had severe acquired aplastic anemia. In the case of this clonotype: Its specificity is unknown. Being one base from a much bigger clone, this may be a read error.

The CDR3 has 12 amino acids. Per the germline V gene, CDR1 is ENHRY and CDR2 is SYGVKD. General study points: Patients were compared with controls for CD8+ Simpson's diversity, and no significant difference emerged.

Profiles of TCR beta VDJ and CDR3 were generated from a genomic DNA template. TCRdb recomputed calls from the reads with MiXCR, one row per CDR3 protein. The data hold about 470,000 distinct CDR3 sequences, with roughly a third observed a single time. This rearrangement joins TRBV10-3 to TRBJ2-5, with a possible D match to TRBD1 (5 bases). The source is a human donor with aplastic anemia. The sequencing sample was made of sorted CD4+, CD8+, or CD8+CD57+ T cells (not recorded which) from PBMCs. CDR3 DNA sequence: TGTGCCACCTCAGGGTCTCAAGAGACCCAGAACTTC. Its translation is CATSGSQETQNF.